This entry concerns a single T cell receptor (beta chain). The antigen it recognizes is unknown. Base qualities are not recorded, but no much larger clone differs from it by a single base. CDR1 SGHRS and CDR2 YFSETQ are derived from the germline V gene. Spanning cysteine to phenylalanine, the CDR3 consists of 15 amino acids. Of the read, only the CDR3 DNA is kept; its 45 bases are in frame from base 1. At the junction V is shortened by 0 bases and J by 1 base, with 9 bases in between. This record belongs to a study of blood T cell repertoires in COVID-19 (dated by TCRdb to the early 2020s). Notes on the research overall: The collaborator samples originated in the United States, Italy and Spain and spanned the acute and convalescent phases of COVID-19. Where available, HLA class I and class II types were taken from metadata supplied by the sample provider and were not determined by assay-based typing. The sample metadata nearly always contained a de-identified subject ID, COVID-19 status, age in years and sex. The samples were drawn from the first 160 participants of the ongoing ImmuneRACE study and from 950 to 1,500 subjects provided by 6 global collaborators. A freely available public database, intended as a resource for researchers studying the immune response to SARS-CoV-2, is where the repertoires were released. The prospective study material was composed of cDNA or gDNA derived from T cells, B-cell-depleted T cells, or PBMCs. Deeply sampled blood TCRbeta repertoires from subjects exposed to, actively infected with, or recovered from COVID-19 were included in the dataset.

The immunoSEQ Assay, a bias-controlled multiplex PCR, was used to amplify TCRbeta CDR3 regions from genomic DNA. For the original study's pipeline: Within the assay, amplification of reference gene primers was used to estimate how many nucleated cells each sample contained. Sequence reads were collapsed and filtered to measure the absolute abundance of every unique TCRbeta CDR3 rearrangement. For each sample, productive Simpson clonality was calculated as the square root of Simpson's diversity index across productive rearrangements. Drawn from immuneACCESS, this table holds only the in-frame rearrangements with V and J called that TCRdb kept. Clones are partly lost; checked studies trace under half to an unresolved V gene and leave the rest unexplained. For V, J and clone size, that table is used; D and trimming come from the DNA. The sample table lists 350,000 to 400,000 clones, roughly nine tenths of them with a count of one. The ten largest clones add up to about 1% of the sample.

The paper as a whole reports these results and caveats: The amount of clinical and demographic metadata varied by source and participant and was provided uncurated.

Enrolling through a virtual design, the prospective study's participants ranged in age from roughly 18 to 89 years and lived across about two dozen United States geographic areas. In the prospective study, cohorts were assigned on the basis of participant-reported clinical history obtained from a screening survey and a study questionnaire. Recovered participants in ImmuneRACE Cohort 3 were defined by two consecutive negative NP/OP PCR tests, clearance by a healthcare professional, or resolution of symptoms. In the prospective study, whole blood, serum and a nasopharyngeal or oropharyngeal swab were collected from each participant by mobile phlebotomists. Prospective study participants could optionally give additional blood draws and questionnaires over an approximately 2-month period. Before DNA extraction, prospective study blood samples were shipped either frozen or at room temperature.

The sample comprised PBMCs or T cells enriched from blood (not recorded which). The sequence came from a man between 18 and 29 years old who had recovered from COVID-19. The chain joins TRBV5-1 to TRBJ2-3, with TRBD2 perhaps the D gene, on 6 matching bases. The CDR3 loop reads CASSLGRGGTDTQYF. The DNA reads TGCGCCAGCAGCTTGGGTCGCGGGGGCACAGATACGCAGTATTTT. With all but the CDR3 taken from the reference TRBV5-1 and TRBJ2-3 genes, the full variable domain is: KAGVTQTPRYLIKTRGQQVTLSCSPISGHRSVSWYQQTPGQGLQFLFEYFSETQRNKGNFPGRFSGRQFSNSRSEMNVSTLELGDSALYLCASSLGRGGTDTQYFGPGTRLTVL.